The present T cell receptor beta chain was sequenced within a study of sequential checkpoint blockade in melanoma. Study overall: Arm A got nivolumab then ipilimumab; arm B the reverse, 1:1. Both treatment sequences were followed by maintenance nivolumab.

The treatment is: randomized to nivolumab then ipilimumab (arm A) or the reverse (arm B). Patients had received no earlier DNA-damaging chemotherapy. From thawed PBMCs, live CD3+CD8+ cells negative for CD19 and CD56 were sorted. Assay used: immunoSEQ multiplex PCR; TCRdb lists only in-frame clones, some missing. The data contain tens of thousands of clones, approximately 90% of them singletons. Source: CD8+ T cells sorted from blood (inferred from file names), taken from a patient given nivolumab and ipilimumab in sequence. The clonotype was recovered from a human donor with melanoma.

CDR3 residues: CASSPGIAGGETQYF. The CDR3, as DNA: TGCGCCAGCAGCCCTGGAATAGCGGGCGGAGAGACCCAGTACTTC. The genes are TRBV4-1 and TRBJ2-5, with 7 bases fitting TRBD2. Germline V gene sequence: CDR1 MGHRA, CDR2 YSYEKL. V trimming: 4 bases; J trimming: 4 bases; junction bases outside the gene matches: 9. This CDR3 has 15 amino acids.